This T cell receptor (beta chain) was observed in a study of T cell clonotyping in hematopoietic cell transplantation. For the study at large: Recipients' pretransplant samples followed cytoreduction.

TCRdb's copy holds only in-frame clones and misses some; the assay was immunoSEQ multiplex PCR. The sample holds over 9,500 clones, about 92% seen once. V dropped 1 base and J dropped 0 bases, with 6 bases sitting between them. CDR1 is SGHAT, CDR2 FQNNGV, per germline. The CDR3 runs to 14 residues. Study results and limitations: Without cell sorting, CD4 versus CD8 contributions remain unresolved. Higher Inverse Simpson Index values in graft donor and pretransplant recipient predicted broader posttransplant TCR diversity. Pathologically expanded recipient clonotypes increased progressively from day 30 to day 180 as diversity fell.

Indicated time point: recipient sample about 28 days before transplant, after cytoreduction. Judged by abundance, this clone is large (0.1 to 1%). Its antigen is unidentified. The rearrangement links TRBV11-2 to TRBJ1-2, with D uncertain. The sample in question was peripheral blood mononuclear cells, obtained before stem cell transplant. This sequence was found in a woman aged 40 to 50 with acute myeloid leukemia. Some clones in this sample may be carry-over from other donors' samples. This CDR3 reads CASSLVIANYGYTF. The CDR3 coding sequence is TGTGCCAGCAGCTTAGTTATAGCTAACTATGGCTACACCTTC. The whole variable domain, filled in from reference TRBV11-2 and TRBJ1-2, reads EAGVAQSPRYKIIEKRQSVAFWCNPISGHATLYWYQQILGQGPKLLIQFQNNGVVDDSQLPKDRFSAERLKGVDSTLKIQPAKLEDSAVYLCASSLVIANYGYTFGSGTRLTVV.